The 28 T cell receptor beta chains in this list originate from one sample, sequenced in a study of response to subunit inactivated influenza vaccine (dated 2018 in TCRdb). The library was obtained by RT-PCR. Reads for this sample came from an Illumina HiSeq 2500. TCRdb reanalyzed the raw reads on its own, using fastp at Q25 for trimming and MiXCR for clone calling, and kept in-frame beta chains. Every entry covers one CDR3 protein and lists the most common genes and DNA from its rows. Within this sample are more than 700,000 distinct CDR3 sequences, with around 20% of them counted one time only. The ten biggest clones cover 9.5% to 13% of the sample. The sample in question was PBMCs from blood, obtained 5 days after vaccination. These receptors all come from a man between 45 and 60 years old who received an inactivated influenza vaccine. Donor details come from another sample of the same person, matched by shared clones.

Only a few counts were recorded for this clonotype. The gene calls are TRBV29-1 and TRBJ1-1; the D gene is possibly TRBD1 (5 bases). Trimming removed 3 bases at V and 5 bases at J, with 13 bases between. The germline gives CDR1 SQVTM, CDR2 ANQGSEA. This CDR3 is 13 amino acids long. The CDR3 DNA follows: TGCAGCGTTGATCGCGGACCAGGGACTGAAGCTTTCTTT. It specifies CSVDRGPGTEAFF.

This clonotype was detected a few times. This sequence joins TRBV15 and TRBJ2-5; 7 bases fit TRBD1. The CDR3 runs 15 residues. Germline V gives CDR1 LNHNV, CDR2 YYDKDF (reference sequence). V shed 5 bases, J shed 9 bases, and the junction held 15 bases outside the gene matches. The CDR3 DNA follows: TGTGCCACCAGCCCTACCAGGACAGGACCCCAGGCCCAGTACTTC. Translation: CATSPTRTGPQAQYF.

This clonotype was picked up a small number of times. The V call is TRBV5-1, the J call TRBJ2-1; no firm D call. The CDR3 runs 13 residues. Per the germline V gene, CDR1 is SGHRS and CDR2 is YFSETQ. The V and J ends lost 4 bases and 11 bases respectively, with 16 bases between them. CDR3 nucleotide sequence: TGCGCCAGCAGCCCAACAGATAGATCTAAGCAGTTCTTC. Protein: CASSPTDRSKQFF. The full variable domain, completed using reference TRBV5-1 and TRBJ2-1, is KAGVTQTPRYLIKTRGQQVTLSCSPISGHRSVSWYQQTPGQGLQFLFEYFSETQRNKGNFPGRFSGRQFSNSRSEMNVSTLELGDSALYLCASSPTDRSKQFFGPGTRLTVL.

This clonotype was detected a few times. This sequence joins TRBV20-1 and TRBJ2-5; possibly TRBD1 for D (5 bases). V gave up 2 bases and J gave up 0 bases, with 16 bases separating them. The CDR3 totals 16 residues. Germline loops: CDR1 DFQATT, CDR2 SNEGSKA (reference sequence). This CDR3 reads CSARRQGFRYQETQYF. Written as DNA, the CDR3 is TGCAGTGCTAGACGTCAGGGTTTTCGGTACCAAGAGACCCAGTACTTC.

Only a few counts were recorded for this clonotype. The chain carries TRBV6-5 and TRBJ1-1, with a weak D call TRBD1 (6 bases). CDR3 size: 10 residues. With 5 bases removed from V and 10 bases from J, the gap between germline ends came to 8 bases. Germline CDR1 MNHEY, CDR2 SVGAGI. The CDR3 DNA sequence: TGTGCCAGCAGTAACAGGGCAGCTTTCTTT. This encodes CASSNRAAFF.

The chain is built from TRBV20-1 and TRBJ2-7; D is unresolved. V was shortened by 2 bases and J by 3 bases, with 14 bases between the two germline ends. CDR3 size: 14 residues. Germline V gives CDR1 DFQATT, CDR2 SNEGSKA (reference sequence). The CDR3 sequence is CSARRALHHYEQYF. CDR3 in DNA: TGCAGTGCTAGACGAGCACTCCACCACTACGAGCAGTACTTC.

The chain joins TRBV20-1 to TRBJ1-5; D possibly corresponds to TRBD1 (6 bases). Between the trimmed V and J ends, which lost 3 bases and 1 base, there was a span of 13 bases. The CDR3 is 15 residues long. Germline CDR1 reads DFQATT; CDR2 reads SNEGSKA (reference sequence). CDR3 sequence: CSASRGGASNQPQHF. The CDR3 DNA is TGCAGTGCTAGTCGTGGGGGCGCGAGCAATCAGCCCCAGCATTTT.

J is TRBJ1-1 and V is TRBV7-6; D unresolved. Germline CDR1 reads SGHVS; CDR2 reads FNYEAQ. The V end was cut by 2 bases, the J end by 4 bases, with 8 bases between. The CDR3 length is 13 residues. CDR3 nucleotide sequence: TGTGCCAGCAGCTTATATGTAGGCACTGAAGCTTTCTTT. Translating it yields CASSLYVGTEAFF.

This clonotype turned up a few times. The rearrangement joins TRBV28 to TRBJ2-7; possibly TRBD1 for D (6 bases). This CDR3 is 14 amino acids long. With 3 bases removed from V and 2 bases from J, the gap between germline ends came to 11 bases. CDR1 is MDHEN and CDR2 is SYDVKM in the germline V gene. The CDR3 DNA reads TGTGCCAGCAGTTTCAGACAGGCCCCCTACGAGCAGTACTTC. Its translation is CASSFRQAPYEQYF.

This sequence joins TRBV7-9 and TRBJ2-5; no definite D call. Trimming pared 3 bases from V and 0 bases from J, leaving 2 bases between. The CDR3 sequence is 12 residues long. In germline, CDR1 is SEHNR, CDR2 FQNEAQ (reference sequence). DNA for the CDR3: TGTGCCAGCAGCTTCCACCAAGAGACCCAGTACTTC. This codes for CASSFHQETQYF.

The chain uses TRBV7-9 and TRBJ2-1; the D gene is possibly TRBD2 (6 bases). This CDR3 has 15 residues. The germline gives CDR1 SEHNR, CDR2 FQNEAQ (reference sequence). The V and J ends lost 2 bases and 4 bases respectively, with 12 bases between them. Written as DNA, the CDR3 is TGTGCCAGCAGCTTAATTTCTAGCGCTTACAATGAGCAGTTCTTC. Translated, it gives CASSLISSAYNEQFF.

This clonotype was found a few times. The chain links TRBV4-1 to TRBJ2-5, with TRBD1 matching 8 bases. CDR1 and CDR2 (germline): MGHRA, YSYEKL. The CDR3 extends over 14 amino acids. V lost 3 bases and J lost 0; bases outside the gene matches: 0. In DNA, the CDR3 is TGCGCCAGCAGCCAGGGACAGGACCAAGAGACCCAGTACTTC. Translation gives CASSQGQDQETQYF.

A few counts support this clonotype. CDR3 sequence (DNA): TGTGCCAGCAGCCCCCGGGAACAGATGAACACTGAAGCTTTCTTT. Translating it yields CASSPREQMNTEAFF. The rearrangement links TRBV7-9 to TRBJ1-1, with no clear D. V dropped 5 bases and J dropped 0 bases, with 13 bases sitting between them. Germline-derived CDR1 and CDR2 are SEHNR and FQNEAQ (reference sequence). The CDR3 has 15 residues.

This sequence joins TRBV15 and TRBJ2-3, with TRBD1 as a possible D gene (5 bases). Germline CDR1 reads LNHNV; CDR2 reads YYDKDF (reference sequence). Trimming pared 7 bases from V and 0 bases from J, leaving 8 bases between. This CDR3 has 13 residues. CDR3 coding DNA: TGTGCCACCAAACCAGGGAGCACAGATACGCAGTATTTT. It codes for CATKPGSTDTQYF. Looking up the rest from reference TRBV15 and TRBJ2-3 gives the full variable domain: DAMVIQNPRYQVTQFGKPVTLSCSQTLNHNVMYWYQQKSSQAPKLLFHYYDKDFNNEADTPDNFQSRRPNTSFCFLDIRSPGLGDTAMYLCATKPGSTDTQYFGPGTRLTVL.

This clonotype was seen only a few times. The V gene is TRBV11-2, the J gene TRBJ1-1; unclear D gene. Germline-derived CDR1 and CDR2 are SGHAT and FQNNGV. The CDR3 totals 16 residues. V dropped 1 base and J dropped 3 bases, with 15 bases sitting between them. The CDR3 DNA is TGTGCCAGCAGCTTAGCTCGGGCGATGGTGTACACTGAAGCTTTCTTT. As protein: CASSLARAMVYTEAFF.

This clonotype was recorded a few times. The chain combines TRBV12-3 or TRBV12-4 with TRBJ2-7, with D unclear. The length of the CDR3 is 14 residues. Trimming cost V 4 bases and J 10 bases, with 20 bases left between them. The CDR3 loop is CASSSSFHTVVQYF. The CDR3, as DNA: TGTGCCAGCAGTTCGTCCTTTCATACAGTGGTACAGTACTTC.

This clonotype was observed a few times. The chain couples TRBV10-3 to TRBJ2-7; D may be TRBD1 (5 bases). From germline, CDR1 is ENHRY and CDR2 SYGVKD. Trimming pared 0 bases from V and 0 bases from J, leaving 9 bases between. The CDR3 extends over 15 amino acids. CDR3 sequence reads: CAISESYRTSYEQYF. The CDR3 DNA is TGTGCCATCAGTGAGTCTTACAGGACCTCCTACGAGCAGTACTTC.

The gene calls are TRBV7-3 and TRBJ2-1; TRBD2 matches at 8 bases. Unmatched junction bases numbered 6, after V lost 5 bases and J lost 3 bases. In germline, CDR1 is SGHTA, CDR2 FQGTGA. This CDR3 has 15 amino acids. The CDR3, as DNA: TGTGCCAGCAGCCCGCCCGGGACTAGCTACAATGAGCAGTTCTTC. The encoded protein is CASSPPGTSYNEQFF. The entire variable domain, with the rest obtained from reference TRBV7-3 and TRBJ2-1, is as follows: GAGVSQTPSNKVTEKGKYVELRCDPISGHTALYWYRQSLGQGPEFLIYFQGTGAADDSGLPNDRFFAVRPEGSVSTLKIQRTERGDSAVYLCASSPPGTSYNEQFFGPGTRLTVL.

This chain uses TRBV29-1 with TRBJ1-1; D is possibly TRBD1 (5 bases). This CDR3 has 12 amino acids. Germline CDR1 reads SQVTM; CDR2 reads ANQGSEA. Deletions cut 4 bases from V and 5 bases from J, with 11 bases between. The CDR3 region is CSVGQGDTEAFF. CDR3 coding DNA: TGCAGCGTTGGGCAGGGAGATACTGAAGCTTTCTTT.

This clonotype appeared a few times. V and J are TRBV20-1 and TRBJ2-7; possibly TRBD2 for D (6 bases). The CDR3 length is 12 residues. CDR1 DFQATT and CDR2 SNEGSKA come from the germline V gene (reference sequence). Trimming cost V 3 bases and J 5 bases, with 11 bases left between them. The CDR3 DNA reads TGCAGTGCTAGTCCGGGAGTCGACGAGCAGTACTTC. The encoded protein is CSASPGVDEQYF.

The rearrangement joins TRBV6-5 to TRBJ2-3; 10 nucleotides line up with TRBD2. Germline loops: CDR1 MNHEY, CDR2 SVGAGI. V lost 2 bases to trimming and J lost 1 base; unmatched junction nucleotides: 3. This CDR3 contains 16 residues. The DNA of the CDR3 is TGTGCCAGCAGTTACAAAACTAGCGGGGGCACAGATACGCAGTATTTT. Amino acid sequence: CASSYKTSGGTDTQYF.

The CDR3 region has the DNA TGTGCCAGCTCAGAATCCGCAGGGTTATCGGGAGAGACCCAGTACTTC. Amino acids: CASSESAGLSGETQYF. The chain recombines TRBV18 with TRBJ2-5, with a weak D call TRBD1 (5 bases). The ends were cut back, 5 bases at V and 4 bases at J, with 20 bases in the middle. The CDR3 has 16 residues. The germline V gene encodes CDR1 KGHSH and CDR2 LQKENI.

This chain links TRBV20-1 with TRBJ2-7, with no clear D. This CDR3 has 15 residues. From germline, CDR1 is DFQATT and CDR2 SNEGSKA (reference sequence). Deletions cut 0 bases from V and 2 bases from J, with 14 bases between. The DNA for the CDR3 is TGCAGTGCTAGAGATCGCCAGAGACCCGCCTACGAGCAGTACTTC. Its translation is CSARDRQRPAYEQYF.

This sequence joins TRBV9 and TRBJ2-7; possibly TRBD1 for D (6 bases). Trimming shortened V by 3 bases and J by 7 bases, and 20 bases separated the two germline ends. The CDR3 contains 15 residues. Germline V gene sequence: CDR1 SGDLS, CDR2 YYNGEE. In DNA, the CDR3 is TGTGCCAGCAGCGGACGAGGGACACCCGACGGGGAGCAGTACTTC. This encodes CASSGRGTPDGEQYF.

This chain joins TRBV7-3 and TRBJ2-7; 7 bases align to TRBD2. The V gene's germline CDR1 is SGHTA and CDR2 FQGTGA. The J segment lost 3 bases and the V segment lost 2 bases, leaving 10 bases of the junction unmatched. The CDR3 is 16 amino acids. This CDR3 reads CASSLSRRELFYEQYF. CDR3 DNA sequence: TGTGCCAGCAGCTTATCGAGGCGGGAGCTGTTCTACGAGCAGTACTTC.

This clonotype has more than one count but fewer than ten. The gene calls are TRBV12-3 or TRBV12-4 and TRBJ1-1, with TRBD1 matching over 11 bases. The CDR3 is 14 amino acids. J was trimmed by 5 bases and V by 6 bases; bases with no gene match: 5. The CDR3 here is CASRPGQGGTEAFF. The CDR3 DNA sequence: TGTGCCAGCAGACCGGGACAGGGGGGAACTGAAGCTTTCTTT.

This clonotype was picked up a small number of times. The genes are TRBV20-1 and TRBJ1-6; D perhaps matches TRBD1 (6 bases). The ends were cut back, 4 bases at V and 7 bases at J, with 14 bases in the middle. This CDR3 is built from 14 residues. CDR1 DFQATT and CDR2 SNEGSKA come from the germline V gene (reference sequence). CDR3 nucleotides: TGCAGTGCTACACCTACTACAGGGAATTCACCCCTCCACTTT. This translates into CSATPTTGNSPLHF.

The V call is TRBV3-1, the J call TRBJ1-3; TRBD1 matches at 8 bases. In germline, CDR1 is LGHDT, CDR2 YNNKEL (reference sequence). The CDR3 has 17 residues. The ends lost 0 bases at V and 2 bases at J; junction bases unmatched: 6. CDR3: CASSQDQTGQAGNTIYF. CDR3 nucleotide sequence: TGTGCCAGCAGCCAAGATCAAACGGGACAGGCTGGAAACACCATATATTTT.